Here is one TCR beta chain with its context. The entry originates in a study of identical twins. The V end was cut by 4 bases, the J end by 2 bases, with 8 bases between. The length of the CDR3 is 13 residues. The germline CDR1 and CDR2 sequences are SNHLY and FYNNEI. Each CDR3 protein is one row after TCRdb ran MiXCR on the 5' RACE reads. The data show a few hundred thousand distinct CDR3 sequences, more than 9% seen once. Healthy Caucasian individuals made up all the donors. Separately, the same data were catalogued under a study of yellow fever vaccine responses in identical twins.

The source material was PBMCs. This chain uses TRBV2 with TRBJ1-1; D unresolved. The receptor comes from a woman younger than 30 in good health. The CDR3 DNA is TGTGCCAGCAGTGCCCAGGTTAACACTGAAGCTTTCTTT. It translates to CASSAQVNTEAFF.